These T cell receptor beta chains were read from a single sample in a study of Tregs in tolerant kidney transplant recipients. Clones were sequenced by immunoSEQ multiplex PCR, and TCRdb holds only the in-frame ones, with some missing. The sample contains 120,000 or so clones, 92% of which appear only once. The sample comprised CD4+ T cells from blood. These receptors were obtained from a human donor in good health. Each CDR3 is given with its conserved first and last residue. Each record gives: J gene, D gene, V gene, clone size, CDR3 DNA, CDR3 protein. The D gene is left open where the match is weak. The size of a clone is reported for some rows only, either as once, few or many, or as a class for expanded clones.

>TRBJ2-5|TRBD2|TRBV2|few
TGTGCCAGCAGTGACCTTTCGTGGACTAGCGGGGAACAAGAGACCCAGTACTTC
CASSDLSWTSGEQETQYF
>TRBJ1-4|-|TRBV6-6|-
TGTGCCAGCAGCACTGGACAGACCCGTGAAAAACTGTTTTTT
CASSTGQTREKLFF
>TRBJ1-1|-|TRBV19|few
TGTGCCAGTATGGGGGATATGAACACTGAAGCTTTCTTT
CASMGDMNTEAFF
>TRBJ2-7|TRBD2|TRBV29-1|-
TGCAGCGTTGAAGGACTAGCGGGGGTTCCTCGTTACGAGCAGTACTTC
CSVEGLAGVPRYEQYF
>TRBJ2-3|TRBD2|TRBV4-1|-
TGCGCCAGCAGCCGATTACTAGCGGTACGCACAGATACGCAGTATTTT
CASSRLLAVRTDTQYF
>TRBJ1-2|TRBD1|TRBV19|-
TGTGCCAGCGGAACAGGGGGCGCGTATGGCTACACCTTC
CASGTGGAYGYTF
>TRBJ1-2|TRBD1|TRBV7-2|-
TGTGCCAGCAGCTTAGCGGGGACAGCTAACTATGGCTACACCTTC
CASSLAGTANYGYTF
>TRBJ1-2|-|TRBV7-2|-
TGTGCCAGCAGCTTAGGTTTGGTTCGGGGACGCGGCTATGGCTACACCTTC
CASSLGLVRGRGYGYTF
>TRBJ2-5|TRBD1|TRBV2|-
TGTGCCAGCGGACAGGGTCGGGAGACCCAGTACTTC
CASGQGRETQYF
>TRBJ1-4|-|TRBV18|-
TGTGCCAGCTCACCACCAGGCCAGTCGGAAAAACTGTTTTTT
CASSPPGQSEKLFF
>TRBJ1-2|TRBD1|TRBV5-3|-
TGTGCCAGAAGCCCCTGCGGGCGACAGGGGGAGAGGGGCTATGGCTACACCTTC
CARSPCGRQGERGYGYTF
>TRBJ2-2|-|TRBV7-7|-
TGTGCCAGCAGCTTAGGTCTAGGATCCACCGGGGAGCTGTTTTTT
CASSLGLGSTGELFF
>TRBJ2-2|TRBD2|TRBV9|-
TGTGCCAGCAGCCCCCGGACTAGCGGGGACGGGGAGCTGTTTTTT
CASSPRTSGDGELFF
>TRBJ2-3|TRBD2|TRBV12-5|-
TGTGCTAGTGGTCTAGCGGGAGGGCGGCATACGCAGTATTTT
CASGLAGGRHTQYF
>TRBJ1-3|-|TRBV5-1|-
TGCGCCAGCAGCTTGGCAGGCAGGGCTGGAAACACCATATATTTT
CASSLAGRAGNTIYF
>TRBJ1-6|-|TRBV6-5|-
TGTGCCAGCAGCCCGGGACTCCAAAATAATTCACCCCTCCACTTT
CASSPGLQNNSPLHF
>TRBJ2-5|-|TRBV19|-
TGTGCCAGTAGTATAGGTGGGACCGTACAAGAGACCCAGTACTTC
CASSIGGTVQETQYF
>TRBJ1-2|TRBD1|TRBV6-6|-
TGTGCCAGCAGTTACTCGACAGGGGTTGATGGCTACACCTTC
CASSYSTGVDGYTF
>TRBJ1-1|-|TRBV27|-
TGTGCCAGCCGCTCTCGGGGGGGAAGCACTGAAGCTTTCTTT
CASRSRGGSTEAFF
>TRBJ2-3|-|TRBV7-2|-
TGTGCCAGCAGCTCCTATTCTAACACAGATACGCAGTATTTT
CASSSYSNTDTQYF
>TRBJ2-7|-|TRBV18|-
TGTGCCAGCTCACCAGGGGGGTACGCAGTCTACGAGCAGTACTTC
CASSPGGYAVYEQYF
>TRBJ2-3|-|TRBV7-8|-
TGTGCCAGCAGCTCTCGAGAGACAGGTCCAGATACGCAGTATTTT
CASSSRETGPDTQYF
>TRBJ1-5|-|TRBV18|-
TGTGCCAGCGCCCCGTGGGACACGAATCAGCCCCAGCATTTT
CASAPWDTNQPQHF
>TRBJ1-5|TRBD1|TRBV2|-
TGTGCCAGCAGTGAAGGGACAGGGAATCAGCCCCAGCATTTT
CASSEGTGNQPQHF
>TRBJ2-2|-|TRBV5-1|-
TGCGCCAGCAGCTTGTTAAACAGGGACCACACCGGGGAGCTGTTTTTT
CASSLLNRDHTGELFF
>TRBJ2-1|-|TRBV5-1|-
TGCGCCAGCAGGCCGGACACCTCCTACAATGAGCAGTTCTTC
CASRPDTSYNEQFF
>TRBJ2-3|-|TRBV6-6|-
TGTGCCAGCAGCCCCAGGGTAGATACGCAGTATTTT
CASSPRVDTQYF
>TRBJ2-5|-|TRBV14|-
TGTGCCAGCAGCCAAGCGGGCCAGGGGGGGACCCAGTACTTC
CASSQAGQGGTQYF
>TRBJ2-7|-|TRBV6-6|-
TGTGCCAGCAGTTACTCGAAATCCGGGCGGGAGCAGTACTTC
CASSYSKSGREQYF